This T cell receptor beta chain was sequenced during a study of radiotherapy plus CTLA-4 blockade in lung cancer. Looking at the study overall: Disease control was achieved by about 34% of patients, and objective responses by about 17%.

Whole-study findings and limits: How blood T cell clones changed early, along with interferon-beta, reportedly forecast response best. Radiotherapy with ipilimumab was followed by blood expansion of tumor-derived clones.

Data came from immunoSEQ multiplex PCR; TCRdb stores just in-frame clones and leaves some out. The sample lists tens of thousands of clones; about three quarters were seen once. Many counts were recorded for this clone. Antigen specificity is unknown. This CDR3 region has 16 residues. The ends lost 7 bases at V and 4 bases at J; junction bases unmatched: 13. Per germline, CDR1 SQVTM and CDR2 ANQGSEA. The chain employs TRBV29-1 and TRBJ2-1; 10 bases are a match to TRBD1. Source: peripheral blood, taken from a patient treated with radiotherapy plus ipilimumab. The clonotype was recovered from a human donor with non-small cell lung cancer who had a partial response to radiotherapy plus ipilimumab. The CDR3 loop reads CSAPRVRGQGYNEQFF. CDR3 nucleotide sequence: TGCAGCGCGCCGAGGGTGCGGGGACAGGGGTACAATGAGCAGTTCTTC.